This T cell receptor beta chain is from a study of blood T cell repertoires in COVID-19. Study at large: The study drew acute and convalescent COVID-19 samples from the United States, Italy and Spain. The analysed material was cDNA or gDNA that came from T cells, B-cell-depleted T cells, or PBMCs.

As concerns this clone: Other DNA sequences of this sample code for an identical CDR3.

Repertoires were generated with immunoSEQ multiplex PCR, while TCRdb's copy carries only in-frame clones and drops some. The sample records some 22,000 clones, roughly nine tenths being singletons. Patients at the Seattle site were enrolled during active infection and followed longitudinally. The sample was peripheral blood. The clonotype was recovered from a man aged 65-85 years with COVID-19, enrolled during active disease.

This CDR3 is CASSLGGPYEQYF. The CDR3, as DNA: TGTGCCAGCAGTTTAGGCGGGCCCTACGAGCAGTACTTC. The rearrangement links TRBV27 to TRBJ2-7; perhaps TRBD2 as D (5 bases). Trimming pared 2 bases from V and 2 bases from J, leaving 7 bases between. The CDR3 runs 13 residues. Per the germline V gene, CDR1 is MNHEY and CDR2 is SMNVEV (reference sequence).